This TCR beta chain was observed in a study of T cells in Graves' hyperthyroidism and ophthalmopathy. Orbital computed tomography, thyroid ultrasound, serum thyroxine and TRAb, and clinical symptoms together informed the diagnoses. The CDR3 has 12 residues. V lost 7 bases to trimming and J lost 4 bases, with 13 bases between them. CDR1 SQVTM and CDR2 ANQGSEA come from the germline V gene. Study outcomes and limitations: A 13 V-J signature model discriminated ophthalmopathy versus stable hyperthyroidism.

Template material for amplifying TCR beta CDR3 regions consisted of RNA transcripts. During a first-round RT-PCR of the TCR CDR3, the HTBI primer set was used. TCRdb re-analysed the multiplex PCR reads in MiXCR, keeping a single row per CDR3 protein. The sample carries hundreds of thousands of distinct CDR3 sequences, around 13% recorded once. The sample holds one count of this clonotype. What it recognizes is unknown. The sample consisted of blood. The rearrangement joins TRBV29-1 to TRBJ1-1; no reliable D call. This sequence was found in a woman aged 18-30 years with Graves' hyperthyroidism. This CDR3 reads CSGVGIGTEAFF. As DNA, the CDR3 is TGCAGCGGGGTGGGGATCGGCACTGAAGCTTTCTTT.